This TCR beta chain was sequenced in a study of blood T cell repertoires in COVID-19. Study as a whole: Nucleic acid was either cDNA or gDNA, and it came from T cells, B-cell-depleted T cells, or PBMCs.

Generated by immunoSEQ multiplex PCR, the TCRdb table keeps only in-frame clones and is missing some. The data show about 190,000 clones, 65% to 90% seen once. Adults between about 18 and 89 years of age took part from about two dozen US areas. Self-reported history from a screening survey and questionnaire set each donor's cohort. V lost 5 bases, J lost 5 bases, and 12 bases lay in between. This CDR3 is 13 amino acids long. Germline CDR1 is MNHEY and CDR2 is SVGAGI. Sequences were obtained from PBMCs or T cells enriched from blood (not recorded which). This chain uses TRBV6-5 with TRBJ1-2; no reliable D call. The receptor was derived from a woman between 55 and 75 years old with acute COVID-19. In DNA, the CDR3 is TGTGCCAGCAGTCCTCGGGAGGAGTATGGCTACACCTTC. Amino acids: CASSPREEYGYTF.